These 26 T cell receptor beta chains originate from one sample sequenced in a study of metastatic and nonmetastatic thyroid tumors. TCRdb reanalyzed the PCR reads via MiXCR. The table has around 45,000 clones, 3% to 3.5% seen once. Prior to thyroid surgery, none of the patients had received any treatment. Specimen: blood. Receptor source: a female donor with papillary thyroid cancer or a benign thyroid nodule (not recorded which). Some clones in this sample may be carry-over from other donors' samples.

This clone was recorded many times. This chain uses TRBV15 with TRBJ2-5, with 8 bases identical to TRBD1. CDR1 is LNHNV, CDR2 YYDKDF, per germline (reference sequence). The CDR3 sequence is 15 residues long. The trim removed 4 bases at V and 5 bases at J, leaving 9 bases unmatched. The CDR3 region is CATSTSGTGGETQYF. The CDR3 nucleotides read TGTGCCACCAGCACATCCGGGACAGGAGGCGAGACCCAGTACTTC. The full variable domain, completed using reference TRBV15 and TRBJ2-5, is DAMVIQNPRYQVTQFGKPVTLSCSQTLNHNVMYWYQQKSSQAPKLLFHYYDKDFNNEADTPDNFQSRRPNTSFCFLDIRSPGLGDTAMYLCATSTSGTGGETQYFGPGTRLLVL.

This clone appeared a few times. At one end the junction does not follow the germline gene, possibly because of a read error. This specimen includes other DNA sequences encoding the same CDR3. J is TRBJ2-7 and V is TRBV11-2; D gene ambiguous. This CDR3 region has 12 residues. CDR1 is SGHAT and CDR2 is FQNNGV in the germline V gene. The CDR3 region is CASSEGSYEQYF. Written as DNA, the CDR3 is TGTGCTAGCAGCGAAGGTTCCTACGAGCAGTACTTC.

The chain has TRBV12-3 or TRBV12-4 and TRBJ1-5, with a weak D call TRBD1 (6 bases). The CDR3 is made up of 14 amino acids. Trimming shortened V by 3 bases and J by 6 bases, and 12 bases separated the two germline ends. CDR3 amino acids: CASSFQQGGQPQHF. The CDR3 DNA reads TGTGCCAGCAGTTTCCAACAGGGAGGTCAGCCCCAGCATTTT.

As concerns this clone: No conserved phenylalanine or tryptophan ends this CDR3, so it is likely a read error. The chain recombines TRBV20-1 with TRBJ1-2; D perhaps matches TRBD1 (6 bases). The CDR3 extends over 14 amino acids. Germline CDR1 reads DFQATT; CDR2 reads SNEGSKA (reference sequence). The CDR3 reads CSARGQGRNYAYTY. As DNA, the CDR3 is TGCAGTGCTAGAGGGCAGGGGAGAAACTATGCCTACACCTAC.

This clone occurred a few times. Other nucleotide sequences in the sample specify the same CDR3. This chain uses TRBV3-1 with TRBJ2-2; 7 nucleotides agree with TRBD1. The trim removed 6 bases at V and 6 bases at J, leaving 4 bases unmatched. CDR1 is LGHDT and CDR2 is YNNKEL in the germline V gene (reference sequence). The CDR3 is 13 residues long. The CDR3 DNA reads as TGTGCCAGCAGTCAACAGGGGTCCGGGGAGCTGTTTTTT. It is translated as CASSQQGSGELFF.

The CDR3 is CALGGRATGELFF. CDR3 DNA sequence: TGTGCCTTGGGCGGGAGGGCCACCGGGGAGCTGTTTTTT. This chain links TRBV7-6 with TRBJ2-2, with 9 positions matching TRBD2. Germline V CDR1 and CDR2: SGHVS, FNYEAQ. The CDR3 consists of 13 residues. J lost 4 bases, V lost 11 bases, and 5 bases had no gene match.

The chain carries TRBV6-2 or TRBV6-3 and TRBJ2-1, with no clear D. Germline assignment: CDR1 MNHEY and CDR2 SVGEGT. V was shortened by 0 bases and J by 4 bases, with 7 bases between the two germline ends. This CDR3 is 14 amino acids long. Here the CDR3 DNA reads TGTGCCAGCAGTTACTCTTCAGCGTACAATGAGCAGTTCTTC. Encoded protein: CASSYSSAYNEQFF.

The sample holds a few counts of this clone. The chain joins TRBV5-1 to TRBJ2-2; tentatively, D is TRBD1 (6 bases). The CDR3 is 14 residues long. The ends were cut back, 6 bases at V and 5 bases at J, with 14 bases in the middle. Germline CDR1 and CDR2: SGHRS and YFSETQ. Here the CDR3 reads CASNRDTETGELFF. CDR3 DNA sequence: TGCGCCAGCAACCGGGACACCGAAACCGGGGAGCTGTTTTTT. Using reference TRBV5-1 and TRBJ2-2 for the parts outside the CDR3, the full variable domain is KAGVTQTPRYLIKTRGQQVTLSCSPISGHRSVSWYQQTPGQGLQFLFEYFSETQRNKGNFPGRFSGRQFSNSRSEMNVSTLELGDSALYLCASNRDTETGELFFGEGSRLTVL.

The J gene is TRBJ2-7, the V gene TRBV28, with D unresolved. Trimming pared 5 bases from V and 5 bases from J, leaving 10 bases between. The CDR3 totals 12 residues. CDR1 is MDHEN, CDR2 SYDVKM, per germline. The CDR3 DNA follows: TGTGCCAGCAGTCCGCACAAGGACGAGCAGTACTTC. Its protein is CASSPHKDEQYF.

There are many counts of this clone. The CDR3 region has the DNA TGTGCCAGCAGCTTGAAGTTAGCGGGGGTGGCTTTCTTT. This translates into CASSLKLAGVAFF. The chain joins TRBV7-2 to TRBJ1-1, with a possible D match to TRBD1 (5 bases). V lost 3 bases and J lost 11, with 16 bases in between. The CDR3 sequence is 13 residues long. The germline CDR1 and CDR2 sequences are SGHTA and FQGNSA.

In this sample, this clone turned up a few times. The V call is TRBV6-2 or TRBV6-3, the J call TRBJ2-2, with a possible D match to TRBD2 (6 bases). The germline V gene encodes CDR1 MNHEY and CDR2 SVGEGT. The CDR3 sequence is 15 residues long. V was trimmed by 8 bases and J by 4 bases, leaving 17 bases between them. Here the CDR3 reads CASSIGGSGTGELFF. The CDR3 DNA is TGTGCCAGCTCCATAGGAGGGTCGGGCACCGGGGAGCTGTTTTTT.

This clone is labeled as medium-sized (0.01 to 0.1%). The CDR3 sequence: CSATVAGETQDTQYF. CDR3 nucleotide sequence: TGCAGTGCGACGGTAGCGGGAGAAACCCAAGATACGCAGTATTTT. The chain couples TRBV20-1 to TRBJ2-3, with 9 nucleotides matching TRBD2. The CDR3 has 15 residues. V was clipped by 6 bases and J by 5 bases; unmatched bases: 12. The germline CDR1 and CDR2 sequences are DFQATT and SNEGSKA (reference sequence).

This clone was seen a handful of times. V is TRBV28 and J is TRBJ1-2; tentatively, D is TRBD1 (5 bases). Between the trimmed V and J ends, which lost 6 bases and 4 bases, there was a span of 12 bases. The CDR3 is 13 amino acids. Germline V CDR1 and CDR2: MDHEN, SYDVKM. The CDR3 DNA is TGTGCCAGCAGGAGAAGCGGGGGCTATGGCTACACCTTC. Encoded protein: CASRRSGGYGYTF.

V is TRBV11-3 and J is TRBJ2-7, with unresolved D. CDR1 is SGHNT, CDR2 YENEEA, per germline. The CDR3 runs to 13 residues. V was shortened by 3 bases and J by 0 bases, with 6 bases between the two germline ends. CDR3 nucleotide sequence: TGTGCCAGCAGCTTCGGACCCTCCTACGAGCAGTACTTC. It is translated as CASSFGPSYEQYF.

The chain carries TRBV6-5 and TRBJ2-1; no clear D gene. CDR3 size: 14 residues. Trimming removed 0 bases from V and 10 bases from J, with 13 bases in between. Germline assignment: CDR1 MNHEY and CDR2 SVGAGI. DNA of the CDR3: TGTGCCAGCAGTTACTCGTACGGGCTAGTAGAGCAGTTCTTC. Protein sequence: CASSYSYGLVEQFF.

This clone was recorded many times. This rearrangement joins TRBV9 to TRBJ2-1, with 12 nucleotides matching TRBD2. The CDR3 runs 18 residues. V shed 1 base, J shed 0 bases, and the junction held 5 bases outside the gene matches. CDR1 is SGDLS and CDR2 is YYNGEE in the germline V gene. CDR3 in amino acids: CASSVLPSGRDSYNEQFF. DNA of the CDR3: TGTGCCAGCAGCGTACTTCCTAGCGGGAGGGACTCCTACAATGAGCAGTTCTTC.

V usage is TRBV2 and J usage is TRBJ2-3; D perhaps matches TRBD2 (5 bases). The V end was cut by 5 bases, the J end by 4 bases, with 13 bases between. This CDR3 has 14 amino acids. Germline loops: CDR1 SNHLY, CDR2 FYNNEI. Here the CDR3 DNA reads TGTGCCAGCAGTTTAGCGAGAGAGGCAGATACGCAGTATTTT. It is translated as CASSLAREADTQYF.

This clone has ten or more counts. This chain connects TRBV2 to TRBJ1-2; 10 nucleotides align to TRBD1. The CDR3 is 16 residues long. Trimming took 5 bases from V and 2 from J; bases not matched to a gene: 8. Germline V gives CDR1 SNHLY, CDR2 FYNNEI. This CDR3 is CASSLPPGQGNYGYTF. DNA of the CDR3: TGTGCCAGCAGTCTCCCTCCGGGACAGGGGAACTATGGCTACACCTTC.

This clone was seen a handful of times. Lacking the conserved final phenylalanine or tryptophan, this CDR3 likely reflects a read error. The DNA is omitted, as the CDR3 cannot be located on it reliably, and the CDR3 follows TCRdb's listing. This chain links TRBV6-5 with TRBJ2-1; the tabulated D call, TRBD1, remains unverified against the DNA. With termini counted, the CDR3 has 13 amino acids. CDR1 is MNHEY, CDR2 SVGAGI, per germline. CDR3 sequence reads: CASRSLGGDEHFS.

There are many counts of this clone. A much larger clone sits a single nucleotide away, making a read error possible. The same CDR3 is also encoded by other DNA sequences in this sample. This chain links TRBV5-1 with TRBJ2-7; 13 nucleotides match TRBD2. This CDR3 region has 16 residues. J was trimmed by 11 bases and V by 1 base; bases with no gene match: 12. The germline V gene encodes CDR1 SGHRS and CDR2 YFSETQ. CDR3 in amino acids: CASSLCIVGLAGEKYF. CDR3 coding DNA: TGCGCCAGCAGCTTGTGTATAGTTGGACTAGCGGGGGAGAAGTACTTC.

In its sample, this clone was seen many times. CDR3 residues: CASSPRFGGYTF. In nucleotides, the CDR3 is TGTGCCAGCAGCCCCCGGTTCGGCGGCTACACCTTC. The chain has TRBV5-6 and TRBJ1-2; D gene unclear. Trimming pared 4 bases from V and 8 bases from J, leaving 12 bases between. CDR1 is SGHDT, CDR2 YYEEEE, per germline. The CDR3 consists of 12 residues.

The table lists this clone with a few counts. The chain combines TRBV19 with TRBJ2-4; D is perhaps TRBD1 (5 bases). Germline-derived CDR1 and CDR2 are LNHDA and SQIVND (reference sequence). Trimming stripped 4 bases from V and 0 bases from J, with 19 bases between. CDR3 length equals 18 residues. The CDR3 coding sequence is TGTGCCAGTAGTAGAGGTAGGGGCACCCTACTAGCCAAAAACATTCAGTACTTC. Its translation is CASSRGRGTLLAKNIQYF. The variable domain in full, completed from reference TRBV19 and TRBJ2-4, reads DGGITQSPKYLFRKEGQNVTLSCEQNLNHDAMYWYRQDPGQGLRLIYYSQIVNDFQKGDIAEGYSVSREKKESFPLTVTSAQKNPTAFYLCASSRGRGTLLAKNIQYFGAGTRLSVL.

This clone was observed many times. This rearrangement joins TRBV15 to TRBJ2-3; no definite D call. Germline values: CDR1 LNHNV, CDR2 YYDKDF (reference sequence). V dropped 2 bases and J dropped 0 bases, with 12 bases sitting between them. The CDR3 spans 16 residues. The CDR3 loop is CATSRPIGPSTDTQYF. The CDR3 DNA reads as TGTGCCACCAGCAGACCTATAGGGCCAAGCACAGATACGCAGTATTTT.

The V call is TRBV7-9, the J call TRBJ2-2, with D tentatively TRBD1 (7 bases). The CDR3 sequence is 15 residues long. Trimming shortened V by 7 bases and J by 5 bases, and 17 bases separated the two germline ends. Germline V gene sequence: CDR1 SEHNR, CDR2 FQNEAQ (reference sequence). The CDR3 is CASNSGDSITGELFF. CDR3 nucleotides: TGTGCCAGCAACTCGGGGGACAGTATAACCGGGGAGCTGTTTTTT.

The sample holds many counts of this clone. The CDR3 region has the DNA TGTGCCAGTAGTAACCGGGCCCTGCGTACTGAAGCTTTCTTT. It encodes CASSNRALRTEAFF. The chain links TRBV19 to TRBJ1-1; no firm D call. Trimming removed 4 bases from V and 5 bases from J, with 14 bases in between. This CDR3 contains 14 residues. From germline, CDR1 is LNHDA and CDR2 SQIVND (reference sequence).

The CDR3 DNA is TGTGCCACCAGCACAGACCCGGACTCCGAGCAGTACTTC. Amino acids: CATSTDPDSEQYF. The V gene is TRBV15, the J gene TRBJ2-7; perhaps TRBD2 as D (5 bases). Trimming removed 4 bases from V and 6 bases from J, with 13 bases in between. Germline lookup yields CDR1 LNHNV and CDR2 YYDKDF (reference sequence). The CDR3 has 13 residues.